This TCR beta chain was profiled in a study of shared clonotypes between healthy human individuals. The protocol was immunoSEQ multiplex PCR, while the TCRdb copy is restricted to in-frame clones and leaves out a portion. The sample yields 550,000 to 750,000 clones, roughly 94% seen once. Positively selected for CCR7, the CD45RO-negative cells used as naive CD8 cells excluded terminally differentiated effector memory CD45RA+ cells. CDR1 is MDHEN, CDR2 SYDVKM, per germline. J gave up 0 bases and V 8 bases, and 6 bases lay outside the gene matches. The CDR3 spans 15 residues. The sample taken for sequencing was naive CD8+ T cells sorted from blood. This chain connects TRBV28 to TRBJ2-1; the match to TRBD2 covers 8 bases. This TCR was recovered from a man aged 25 to 40 in good health. CDR3 nucleotide sequence: TGTGCCAGCCATAAGCGGGAGCGCTCCTACAATGAGCAGTTCTTC. Its translation is CASHKRERSYNEQFF.